One TCR beta chain is described in this entry. Its antigen is unidentified. The size of this beta chain means little, since it is a stray read in a library made for alpha chains. These data belong to a study of spatial heterogeneity in lung cancer. Across the study: The study found that TCR transcript counts in tumor regions correlated strongly with a matched bulk RNA-seq T cell module score. General study results and limits: Tumors with more nonsynonymous mutations had more expanded intratumoral alpha and beta TCRs. Tracking of ubiquitous and regional nonsynonymous mutations by counts of ubiquitous and regional expanded TCRs, respectively, was seen.

TCRdb re-analysed the 5' RACE reads in MiXCR, keeping a single row per CDR3 protein. The sample carries around 2,500 distinct CDR3 sequences, 5.5% recorded once. Trimming cost V 5 bases and J 0 bases; bases outside gene matches: 1. The V gene's germline CDR1 is SGHRS and CDR2 YFSETQ. This CDR3 has 15 residues. Stated time point: sample taken at primary tumor resection. The chain employs TRBV5-1 and TRBJ2-2, with TRBD2 matching 10 bases. The sequenced sample was lung tumor tissue, obtained at surgery. The sequence came from a male donor with early-stage non-small cell lung cancer. This CDR3 is CASRLAGANTGELFF. In DNA form, the CDR3 reads TGCGCCAGCAGGCTAGCGGGAGCGAACACCGGGGAGCTGTTTTTT.